Each of the 26 T cell receptor beta chains below was sequenced from the same sample in a study of T cells in Graves' hyperthyroidism and ophthalmopathy. Template material for amplifying TCR beta CDR3 regions consisted of RNA transcripts. First-round RT-PCR of the TCR CDR3 relied on the HTBI primer set. TCRdb independently ran MiXCR on the multiplex PCR reads; one entry per CDR3 protein. Of around 400,000 distinct CDR3 sequences listed, 15% to 17% are singletons. Input material: blood. The source is a young woman with Graves' hyperthyroidism that later progressed to Graves' ophthalmopathy.

This clonotype appeared many times. The chain uses TRBV12-3 or TRBV12-4 and TRBJ1-5; TRBD1 is a possible D gene (5 bases). There are 14 residues in the CDR3. V dropped 2 bases and J dropped 7 bases, with 12 bases sitting between them. CDR3 bases: TGTGCCAGCAGTTTACAGGGTTCAGGGCAGCCCCAGCATTTT. This sequence encodes CASSLQGSGQPQHF.

The sample holds many counts of this clonotype. The chain uses TRBV6-2 or TRBV6-3 and TRBJ1-5; 7 bases align to TRBD1. The CDR3 has 14 residues. J was trimmed by 6 bases and V by 7 bases; bases with no gene match: 9. Germline assignment: CDR1 MNHEY and CDR2 SVGEGT. The CDR3 bases are TGTGCCAGCACTCGACCGGGACAGAGTCAGCCCCAGCATTTT. Its protein product is CASTRPGQSQPQHF.

This clonotype has ten or more counts. The chain recombines TRBV7-9 with TRBJ2-3; D remains unclear. Germline values: CDR1 SEHNR, CDR2 FQNEAQ (reference sequence). The V end was cut by 5 bases, the J end by 4 bases, with 7 bases between. This CDR3 region has 12 residues. This chain's CDR3 is CASSAFSDTQYF. CDR3 nucleotide sequence: TGTGCCAGCAGCGCATTCTCAGATACGCAGTATTTT.

There are a few counts of this clonotype. The chain couples TRBV6-5 to TRBJ2-7, with TRBD2 as a possible D gene (6 bases). From germline, CDR1 is MNHEY and CDR2 SVGAGI. The V end was cut by 2 bases, the J end by 6 bases, with 14 bases between. The CDR3 length is 14 residues. The CDR3 nucleotides are TGTGCCAGCAGTTACGGGGGGAGCTATGCCGAGCAGTACTTC. This sequence encodes CASSYGGSYAEQYF.

This clonotype was found many times. The J gene is TRBJ2-1, the V gene TRBV28; TRBD1 agrees at 7 bases. CDR3 length equals 19 residues. V shed 4 bases, J shed 2 bases, and the junction held 17 bases outside the gene matches. The germline gives CDR1 MDHEN, CDR2 SYDVKM. The CDR3 protein is CASSSLTGSVRATYNEQFF. The DNA of the CDR3 is TGTGCCAGCAGTTCCTTGACAGGGTCGGTTAGGGCAACCTACAATGAGCAGTTCTTC.

This clonotype was detected only a few times. This chain uses TRBV6-1 with TRBJ1-5; 7 nucleotides line up with TRBD1. J was trimmed by 4 bases and V by 5 bases; bases with no gene match: 8. Per germline, CDR1 MNHNS and CDR2 SASEGT. CDR3 length: 15 amino acids. For the CDR3, the DNA is TGTGCCAGCAGTTCCCGACAGGGTGAAAATCAGCCCCAGCATTTT. This sequence encodes CASSSRQGENQPQHF.

CDR3 in DNA: TGTGCCAGCAGCGTAGCCCCCCAGTGGGGACAGGGGGCCTATGGCTACACCTTC. Residues: CASSVAPQWGQGAYGYTF. V usage is TRBV9 and J usage is TRBJ1-2; 12 bases agree with TRBD1. This CDR3 has 18 residues. CDR1 is SGDLS, CDR2 YYNGEE, per germline. The V gene end was trimmed by 0 bases and the J gene end by 4 bases; junction bases not matched to a gene: 10.

At least ten counts were recorded for this clonotype. The V and J genes are TRBV5-1 and TRBJ2-1; D is unresolved. V was cut by 6 bases and J by 0 bases, with 16 bases left in between. Germline-derived CDR1 and CDR2 are SGHRS and YFSETQ. The CDR3 covers 16 residues. This CDR3 reads CASTHQAAISYNEQFF. Here the CDR3 DNA reads TGCGCCAGCACGCACCAGGCCGCCATCTCCTACAATGAGCAGTTCTTC.

This clonotype was recorded many times. The rearrangement joins TRBV28 to TRBJ1-5; 7 bases map to TRBD1. V lost 7 bases to trimming and J lost 9 bases; unmatched junction nucleotides: 6. The CDR3 sequence is 12 residues long. Germline-derived CDR1 and CDR2 are MDHEN and SYDVKM. CDR3: CASTPGGVPQHF. CDR3 DNA: TGTGCCAGCACCCCAGGGGGGGTGCCCCAGCATTTT.

This clonotype was recorded many times. In DNA, the CDR3 is TGTGCCAGCAGTTTGACTAGCGGGAGGGCCAATGAGCAGTTCTTC. It encodes CASSLTSGRANEQFF. This chain joins TRBV28 and TRBJ2-1; 14 nucleotides line up with TRBD2. V lost 3 bases and J lost 6; bases outside the gene matches: 1. Looked up from germline, CDR1 is MDHEN and CDR2 is SYDVKM. The CDR3 length is 15 residues.

The V gene is TRBV7-9, the J gene TRBJ2-1; no clear D. CDR1 and CDR2 from the germline V gene are SEHNR and FQNEAQ (reference sequence). V was pared by 2 bases and J by 0 bases, with 8 bases between. The CDR3 is 15 amino acids. This CDR3 reads CASSLTHSSYNEQFF. DNA of the CDR3: TGTGCCAGCAGCTTAACCCACTCCTCCTACAATGAGCAGTTCTTC. Drawing the rest from reference TRBV7-9 and TRBJ2-1, the complete variable domain is DTGVSQNPRHKITKRGQNVTFRCDPISEHNRLYWYRQTLGQGPEFLTYFQNEAQLEKSRLLSDRFSAERPKGSFSTLEIQRTEQGDSAMYLCASSLTHSSYNEQFFGPGTRLTVL.

This clonotype was counted ten times or more. The chain couples TRBV28 to TRBJ2-7; TRBD1 matches 8 bases. V was pared by 5 bases and J by 5 bases, with 8 bases of the junction left unmatched. Per germline, CDR1 MDHEN and CDR2 SYDVKM. The CDR3 covers 14 residues. CDR3 sequence: CASSATGTGDEQYF. CDR3 bases: TGTGCCAGCAGTGCAACCGGGACAGGTGACGAGCAGTACTTC.

The sample holds many counts of this clonotype. The chain recombines TRBV30 with TRBJ2-1, with TRBD2 matching over 9 bases. CDR1 and CDR2 (germline): GTSNPN, SVGIG (reference sequence). Germline trimming cut 0 bases from V and 7 bases from J; bases unmatched to any gene: 10. The CDR3 runs to 16 residues. CDR3 in amino acids: CAWSVRVAGAGNEQFF. CDR3 nucleotides: TGTGCCTGGAGTGTACGGGTAGCGGGAGCAGGGAATGAGCAGTTCTTC. Drawing the rest from reference TRBV30 and TRBJ2-1, the complete variable domain is SQTIHQWPATLVQPVGSPLSLECTVEGTSNPNLYWYRQAAGRGLQLLFYSVGIGQISSEVPQNLSASRPQDRQFILSSKKLLLSDSGFYLCAWSVRVAGAGNEQFFGPGTRLTVL.

This clonotype has at least ten counts. The chain employs TRBV7-9 and TRBJ2-7; D remains ambiguous. Trimming left V 1 base short and J 6 bases short, with 19 bases between. The CDR3 consists of 16 residues. Germline V lookup: CDR1 SEHNR, CDR2 FQNEAQ (reference sequence). The CDR3: CASSLGAHEWLAEQYF. CDR3 DNA: TGTGCCAGCAGCTTAGGGGCCCATGAATGGCTGGCCGAGCAGTACTTC.

The chain has TRBV3-1 and TRBJ2-2; perhaps TRBD1 as D (5 bases). The CDR3 covers 16 residues. Trimming took off 4 bases at V and 5 bases at J, with 17 bases between the two ends. Germline-derived CDR1 and CDR2 are LGHDT and YNNKEL (reference sequence). DNA for the CDR3: TGTGCCAGCAGCCCATTATCCGTTGGGGCAACCGGGGAGCTGTTTTTT. Translated, it gives CASSPLSVGATGELFF.

This clonotype was recorded at least ten times. This chain uses TRBV5-1 with TRBJ2-3; D is unresolved. V was shortened by 2 bases and J by 5 bases, with 6 bases between the two germline ends. The CDR3 is made up of 12 amino acids. Germline CDR1 reads SGHRS; CDR2 reads YFSETQ. CDR3 nucleotide sequence: TGCGCCAGCAGCTTAAATGGAGATACGCAGTATTTT. This codes for CASSLNGDTQYF.

This clonotype was counted many times. The rearrangement joins TRBV28 to TRBJ2-7; 9 positions agree with TRBD2. CDR3 length: 15 amino acids. With 2 bases clipped from V and 3 bases from J, the junction kept 5 bases outside the gene matches. Germline V gives CDR1 MDHEN, CDR2 SYDVKM. As DNA, the CDR3 is TGTGCCAGCAGTTTAGATGGCGGGAGGGGCTACGAGCAGTACTTC. Translation gives CASSLDGGRGYEQYF.

There are a few counts of this clonotype. The chain couples TRBV5-8 to TRBJ1-1; a weak D match, TRBD1 (6 bases). Germline CDR1 is SGHTS and CDR2 is YDEGEE. The CDR3 extends over 11 amino acids. V lost 4 bases and J 9 bases, leaving 10 bases between the germline ends. The CDR3 reads CASSVDRQAFF. CDR3 DNA: TGTGCCAGCAGCGTGGACAGACAAGCTTTCTTT.

The J gene is TRBJ2-2, the V gene TRBV24-1; D might be TRBD1 (6 bases). The V end lost 4 bases, the J end lost 4 bases, and 9 bases lay between the germline ends. From germline, CDR1 is KGHDR and CDR2 SFDVKD. The CDR3 has 14 residues. DNA of the CDR3: TGTGCCACCAGTGACAGGGGACGCACCGGGGAGCTGTTTTTT. Encoded protein: CATSDRGRTGELFF.

This clonotype was observed at least ten times. This chain uses TRBV20-1 with TRBJ2-3; 7 nucleotides line up with TRBD2. This CDR3 is built from 12 residues. From germline, CDR1 is DFQATT and CDR2 SNEGSKA (reference sequence). V shed 4 bases, J shed 5 bases, and the junction held 3 bases outside the gene matches. CDR3 amino acids: CSATTGGDTQYF. The CDR3 DNA is TGCAGTGCTACCACGGGGGGAGATACGCAGTATTTT.

Here the CDR3 DNA reads TGTGCCACCAGTGATACGGCCAGCGGGAGAGCAGATACGCAGTATTTT. It specifies CATSDTASGRADTQYF. The J gene is TRBJ2-3, the V gene TRBV24-1; 8 bases align to TRBD2. The ends lost 3 bases at V and 4 bases at J; junction bases unmatched: 8. The CDR3 has 16 amino acids. CDR1 KGHDR and CDR2 SFDVKD come from the germline V gene.

This clonotype was picked up many times. This chain connects TRBV7-8 to TRBJ2-1; a weak D match, TRBD2 (5 bases). Germline V CDR1 and CDR2: SGHVS, FQNEAQ. The CDR3 is 16 residues long. The germline V and J ends were trimmed by 1 base and 1 base, with 11 bases remaining between them. CDR3 sequence reads: CASSLGLSGSYNEQFF. For the CDR3, the DNA is TGTGCCAGCAGCTTAGGTCTCAGCGGATCCTACAATGAGCAGTTCTTC.

This clonotype was seen a few times. The rearrangement links TRBV12-3 or TRBV12-4 to TRBJ2-5, with 16 bases that match TRBD2. Trimming at V came to 6 bases and at J to 1 base, leaving 5 bases not matched to a gene. The CDR3 covers 17 residues. This CDR3 is CASSSGTSGRAQETQYF. The CDR3, as DNA: TGTGCCAGCAGCTCCGGGACTAGCGGGAGGGCCCAAGAGACCCAGTACTTC.

The chain links TRBV19 to TRBJ1-2; 10 bases align to TRBD1. The CDR3 sequence is 15 residues long. The ends lost 6 bases at V and 8 bases at J; junction bases unmatched: 12. Germline loops: CDR1 LNHDA, CDR2 SQIVND (reference sequence). This chain's CDR3 is CASRPRQGAVGGYTF. DNA of the CDR3: TGTGCCAGTAGGCCCCGACAGGGGGCTGTTGGAGGCTACACCTTC.

This clonotype was seen many times. V gene TRBV7-8 combines with J gene TRBJ2-5; weak D call: TRBD2 (7 bases). V was shortened by 6 bases and J by 4 bases, with 21 bases between the two germline ends. The CDR3 has 16 residues. CDR1 is SGHVS, CDR2 FQNEAQ, per germline. The CDR3 coding sequence is TGTGCCAGCAGTCTAGGGGCGGGAGTGGACAGAGAGACCCAGTACTTC. This codes for CASSLGAGVDRETQYF.

For this clonotype: A much larger clone differs by one base, so this may be a read error. The chain has TRBV29-1 and TRBJ2-5; TRBD1 is a possible D gene (6 bases). Trimming pared 7 bases from V and 4 bases from J, leaving 10 bases between. The CDR3 loop spans 11 amino acids. From germline, CDR1 is SQVTM and CDR2 ANQGSEA. CDR3 sequence: CSGRQAETQYF. The CDR3 DNA sequence: TGCAGCGGAAGACAGGCAGAGACCCAGTACTTC.